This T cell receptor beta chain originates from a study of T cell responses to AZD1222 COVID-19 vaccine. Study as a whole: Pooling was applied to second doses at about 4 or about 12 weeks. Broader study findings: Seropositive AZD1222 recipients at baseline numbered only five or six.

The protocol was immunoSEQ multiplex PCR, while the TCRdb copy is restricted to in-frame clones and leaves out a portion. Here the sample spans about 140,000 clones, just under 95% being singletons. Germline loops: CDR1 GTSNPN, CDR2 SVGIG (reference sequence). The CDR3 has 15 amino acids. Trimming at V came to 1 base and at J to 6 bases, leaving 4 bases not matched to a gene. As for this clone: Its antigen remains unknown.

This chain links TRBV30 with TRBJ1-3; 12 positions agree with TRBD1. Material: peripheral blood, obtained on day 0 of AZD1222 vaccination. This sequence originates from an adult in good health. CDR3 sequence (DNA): TGTGCCTGGAGTGCCGGGACAGGGGGCCCAAACACCATATATTTT. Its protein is CAWSAGTGGPNTIYF.